The 8 T cell receptor beta chains reported below all come from one sample, sequenced in a study of cytomegalovirus exposure and HLA in healthy donors. Both 60 Vbeta primers and 13 Jbeta primers went into the PCR. Measured with immunoSEQ multiplex PCR; TCRdb has only the in-frame clones, and not every one. The table has tens of thousands of clones, approximately 71% seen once. Sequenced sample: PBMCs. These receptors were taken from a man aged 50 or older in good health and CMV-seropositive.

The genes are TRBV21-1 and TRBJ1-6. TRBV21-1 is a listed pseudogene. The CDR3 extends over 15 amino acids. The CDR3 nucleotides are TGTGCCAGCAGCAAAGTTGCGGGGAGGGTTTCACCCCTCCACTTT. Translation gives CASSKVAGRVSPLHF.

This rearrangement joins TRBV19 to TRBJ1-2; a possible D gene is TRBD1 (6 bases). CDR3 length: 15 residues. Germline V gene sequence: CDR1 LNHDA, CDR2 SQIVND (reference sequence). The V and J ends lost 4 bases and 4 bases respectively, with 16 bases between them. The CDR3 region is CASSTHRAPGYGYTF. The CDR3 bases are TGTGCCAGTAGTACCCACAGGGCGCCCGGCTATGGCTACACCTTC.

The V gene is TRBV15, the J gene TRBJ2-7; D gene ambiguous. From germline, CDR1 is LNHNV and CDR2 YYDKDF (reference sequence). This CDR3 region has 12 residues. V gave up 1 base and J gave up 5 bases, with 6 bases separating them. The CDR3 sequence is CATSRVHNEQYF. The DNA for the CDR3 is TGTGCCACCAGCAGAGTGCACAACGAGCAGTACTTC.

In nucleotides, the CDR3 is TGTGCCTGGAGTGTACAACAGGGATTCAAGTTCACAGATACGCAGTATTTT. Encoded protein: CAWSVQQGFKFTDTQYF. The chain employs TRBV30 and TRBJ2-3; weak D call: TRBD1 (6 bases). Trimming took 0 bases from V and 2 from J, leaving 18 bases between them. This CDR3 is built from 17 residues. CDR1 is GTSNPN, CDR2 SVGIG, per germline (reference sequence).

The gene calls are TRBV7-3 and TRBJ2-2, with D maybe TRBD1 (5 bases). Germline V gene sequence: CDR1 SGHTA, CDR2 FQGTGA. This CDR3 comprises 13 residues. V dropped 5 bases and J dropped 1 base, with 5 bases sitting between them. The CDR3 sequence is CASSTGNTGELFF. For the CDR3, the DNA is TGTGCCAGCAGCACAGGGAACACCGGGGAGCTGTTTTTT.

The V call is TRBV7-9, the J call TRBJ2-2, with 11 bases that match TRBD2. The CDR3 is 15 residues long. CDR1 is SEHNR, CDR2 FQNEAQ, per germline (reference sequence). The ends lost 5 bases at V and 7 bases at J; junction bases unmatched: 6. The CDR3 nucleotides are TGTGCCAGCAGCCCCACGGGACTAGCGGTCGGGGAGCTGTTTTTT. This codes for CASSPTGLAVGELFF.

V and J are TRBV6-6 and TRBJ2-1; maybe TRBD2 (6 bases). This CDR3 is 12 amino acids long. Trimming removed 9 bases from V and 7 bases from J, with 13 bases in between. Germline loops: CDR1 MNHNY, CDR2 SVGAGI (reference sequence). The CDR3 loop is CASAGTLNEQFF. The CDR3 bases are TGTGCCAGTGCAGGGACTCTAAATGAGCAGTTCTTC.

V is TRBV5-1 and J is TRBJ2-3; TRBD2 matches 9 bases. Germline-derived CDR1 and CDR2 are SGHRS and YFSETQ. This CDR3 has 15 amino acids. With 4 bases clipped from V and 6 bases from J, the junction kept 9 bases outside the gene matches. In DNA form, the CDR3 reads TGCGCCAGCAGCATAGCGGGAGTGAGTAGGGATACGCAGTATTTT. The encoded protein is CASSIAGVSRDTQYF.